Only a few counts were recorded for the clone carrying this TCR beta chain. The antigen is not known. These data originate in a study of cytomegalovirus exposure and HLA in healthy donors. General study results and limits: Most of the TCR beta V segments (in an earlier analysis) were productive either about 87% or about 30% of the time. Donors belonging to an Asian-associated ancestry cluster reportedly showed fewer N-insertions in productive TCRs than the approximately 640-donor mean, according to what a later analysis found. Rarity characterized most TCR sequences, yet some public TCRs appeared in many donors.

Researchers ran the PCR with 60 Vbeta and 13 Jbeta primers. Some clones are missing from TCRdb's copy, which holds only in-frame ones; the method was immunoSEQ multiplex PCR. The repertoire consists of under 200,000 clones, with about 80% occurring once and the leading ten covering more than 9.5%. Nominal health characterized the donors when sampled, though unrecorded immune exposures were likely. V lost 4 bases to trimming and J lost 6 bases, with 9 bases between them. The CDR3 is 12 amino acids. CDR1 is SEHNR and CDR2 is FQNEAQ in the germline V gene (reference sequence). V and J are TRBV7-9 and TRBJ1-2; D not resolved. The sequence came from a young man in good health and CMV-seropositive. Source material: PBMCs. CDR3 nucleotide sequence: TGTGCCAGCAGCTCCGGGAAGAATGGCTACACCTTC. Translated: CASSSGKNGYTF.